A selection of T cell receptor beta chains follows, all from one sample in a study of OX40 agonist ivuxolimab in advanced cancers. Measured with immunoSEQ multiplex PCR; TCRdb has only the in-frame clones, and not every one. The sample records just over 60,000 clones, 87% being singletons. The sample consisted of CD4+ or CD8+ T cells sorted from blood, taken in a trial of the OX40 agonist ivuxolimab. The receptors were sampled from an adult with an advanced solid tumor such as melanoma, head and neck, liver or kidney cancer. Both conserved end residues are part of each CDR3. The order of the fields is V gene, clone size, J gene, D gene, CDR3 DNA, CDR3 protein. The D gene is left open where the match is weak. Expanded clones are given a class, and other clones once, few, many or no size at all.

>TRBV6-1|-|TRBJ2-7|TRBD2
TGTGCCAGCAGTCACGAGCGGGGGGCCTACGAGCAGTACTTC
CASSHERGAYEQYF
>TRBV19|-|TRBJ2-1|-
TGTGCCAGTAGTACCCGGATCTACAATGAGCAGTTCTTC
CASSTRIYNEQFF
>TRBV5-1|-|TRBJ2-5|TRBD1
TGCGCCAGCAGACACGGACAGGGGGCATCGGAGACCCAGTACTTC
CASRHGQGASETQYF
>TRBV5-4|-|TRBJ2-6|-
TGTGCCAGCAGCTCCCCAGGGTCCCGCTCTGGGGCCAACGTCCTGACTTTC
CASSSPGSRSGANVLTF
>TRBV10-1|-|TRBJ2-1|TRBD1
TGCGCCAGAACCCTTAGTGGGACAGCGCAATACAATGAGCAGTTCTTC
CARTLSGTAQYNEQFF
>TRBV4-1|once|TRBJ2-2|-
TGCGCCAGCAAACAGACAGGATGGGACACCGGGGAGCTGTTTTTT
CASKQTGWDTGELFF
>TRBV7-3|-|TRBJ2-6|-
TGTGCCAGCAGCCGGGCAGGGTCCAGCTCTGGGGCCAACGTCCTGACTTTC
CASSRAGSSSGANVLTF
>TRBV27|once|TRBJ2-3|-
TGTGCCACCCGAGCGGAGGAGCCAGATACGCAGTATTTT
CATRAEEPDTQYF
>TRBV11-2|-|TRBJ2-6|-
TGTGCCAGCAGCTTAAACATGGCACCTGGGGCCAACGTCCTGACTTTC
CASSLNMAPGANVLTF
>TRBV15|-|TRBJ2-7|TRBD1
TGTGCCACCAGCAGCCTCGGGACAGGTCCGACCTACGAGCAGTACTTC
CATSSLGTGPTYEQYF
>TRBV9|-|TRBJ2-2|TRBD2
TGTGCCAGCAGCGTACGGGGGGGAGCGGGCACCGGGGAGCTGTTTTTT
CASSVRGGAGTGELFF
>TRBV4-1|-|TRBJ2-5|-
TGCGCCAGCAGCCAAGTTACGGGACGGCGGGGTGAGACCCAGTACTTC
CASSQVTGRRGETQYF
>TRBV27|once|TRBJ2-5|TRBD2
TGTGCCAGCAGGCGCACTAGCGGGAGGCGGGAGACCCAGTACTTC
CASRRTSGRRETQYF
>TRBV7-3|-|TRBJ1-1|-
TGTGCCAGCAGCTTAAAGGGGAGGGGGTGGCAGGTGTCGGACACTGAAGCTTTCTTT
CASSLKGRGWQVSDTEAFF
>TRBV15|once|TRBJ1-6|-
TGTGCCACCAGCAGAGATAAGGCGGGGGAGAGAAATTCACCCCTCCACTTT
CATSRDKAGERNSPLHF
>TRBV6-1|-|TRBJ1-5|-
TGTGCCAGCAGAACCGCGGGGGAGAGCAATCAGCCCCAGCATTTT
CASRTAGESNQPQHF
>TRBV10-3|-|TRBJ1-5|-
TGTGCCAGCAGTTACTCCGCCTCTAGCAATCAGCCCCAGCATTTT
CASSYSASSNQPQHF
>TRBV28|-|TRBJ2-3|-
TGTGCCAGCAGTTTAGGAGGAGTACCAGATACGCAGTATTTT
CASSLGGVPDTQYF
>TRBV7-6|-|TRBJ1-1|-
TGTGCCAGCAGCGCCGACCGTATGAGGGGGACTGAAGCTTTCTTT
CASSADRMRGTEAFF
>TRBV9|-|TRBJ2-1|-
TGTGCCAGCAGCGTAGTCGCGGGTGTTTACAATGAGCAGTTCTTC
CASSVVAGVYNEQFF
>TRBV6-1|-|TRBJ2-7|-
TGTGCCAGCAACGCCCCTACAGCGACCTACGAGCAGTACTTC
CASNAPTATYEQYF
>TRBV30|-|TRBJ2-2|TRBD2
TGTGCCTGGAGTGTCGTCTTTAGCGGGATCACCGGGGAGCTGTTTTTT
CAWSVVFSGITGELFF
>TRBV18|-|TRBJ2-1|TRBD2
TGTGCCAGCTCACCGAGGGCGGGAGGAGCCTACAATGAGCAGTTCTTC
CASSPRAGGAYNEQFF
>TRBV5-5|-|TRBJ2-3|-
TGTGCCAGCAGCTTAGAACTAGCCGCAGATACGCAGTATTTT
CASSLELAADTQYF
>TRBV25-1|few|TRBJ2-5|-
TGTGCCAGCAGTGAATTTGGGGCATATCAAGAGACCCAGTACTTC
CASSEFGAYQETQYF
>TRBV6-5|-|TRBJ2-7|-
TGTGCCAGCAGTTACCGCGGACGGTCCTACGAGCAGTACTTC
CASSYRGRSYEQYF
>TRBV5-6|-|TRBJ1-5|-
TGTGCCAGCAGCTGGGGAAGGAATCAGCCCCAGCATTTT
CASSWGRNQPQHF
>TRBV5-4|-|TRBJ2-1|-
TGTGCCAGCAGCTTGGTTGGGTATGAGCAGTTCTTC
CASSLVGYEQFF
>TRBV18|-|TRBJ2-6|-
TGTGCCAGCTCACCTTTACCGGCAAGCTCTGGGGCCAACGTCCTGACTTTC
CASSPLPASSGANVLTF
>TRBV7-2|-|TRBJ2-1|-
TGTGCCAGCAGCCCGTGGCGCAATGAGCAGTTCTTC
CASSPWRNEQFF
>TRBV4-2|-|TRBJ2-7|TRBD2
TGTGCCAGCAGCCAAGATGGGACTAGCGGGAGTTACGAGCAGTACTTC
CASSQDGTSGSYEQYF
>TRBV15|-|TRBJ2-7|TRBD1
TGTGCCACCAGCAGGTCCGGGACAGGCCTCTCCTACGAGCAGTACTTC
CATSRSGTGLSYEQYF
>TRBV6-6|-|TRBJ1-4|-
TGTGCCAGCAGAACTTGGGGCCGTTCTAATGAAAAACTGTTTTTT
CASRTWGRSNEKLFF
>TRBV29-1|-|TRBJ1-1|TRBD1
TGCAGCGTAGACAGGGGACGGACTGAAGCTTTCTTT
CSVDRGRTEAFF
>TRBV5-5|once|TRBJ2-1|-
TGTGCCAGCAGCTTGGGCCTCTCCTACAATGAGCAGTTCTTC
CASSLGLSYNEQFF
>TRBV30|-|TRBJ1-5|TRBD1
TGTGCCTGGAGTACAGGGGGGGGTGAGCCCCAGCATTTT
CAWSTGGGEPQHF
>TRBV19|-|TRBJ2-1|TRBD1
TGTGCCAGTAGACCGGGACAGGGGGCATGGGAGCAGTTCTTC
CASRPGQGAWEQFF
>TRBV5-1|-|TRBJ2-5|-
TGCGCCAGCAGCTGGGGTCCTCCAGAAGAGACCCAGTACTTC
CASSWGPPEETQYF
>TRBV23-1|-|TRBJ2-2|-
TGCGCCAGCAGTCAACCCGCTACCGGGGAGCTGTTTTTT
CASSQPATGELFF
>TRBV7-9|medium-sized|TRBJ1-3|-
TGTGCCAGCACCCCGAGCCCCCAGACCATATATTTT
CASTPSPQTIYF
>TRBV19|-|TRBJ2-7|-
TGTGCCAGTAGTTTCGGACGGGCCCTAGAGCAGTACTTC
CASSFGRALEQYF
>TRBV2|many|TRBJ2-5|TRBD1
TGTGCCAGCAGTGAACCGGAAGACAGGGCCCAAGAGACCCAGTACTTC
CASSEPEDRAQETQYF
>TRBV5-1|-|TRBJ2-7|-
TGCGCCAGCAGCGGTCCAGGGACCCCTTACGAGCAGTACTTC
CASSGPGTPYEQYF
>TRBV30|-|TRBJ2-7|-
TGTGCCTGGAGTGTCCAGGGTCCCTACGAGCAGTACTTC
CAWSVQGPYEQYF
>TRBV2|few|TRBJ1-3|-
TGTGCCAGCAGGACACAAGGACGGATCTCTGGAAACACCATATATTTT
CASRTQGRISGNTIYF
>TRBV30|-|TRBJ1-2|-
TGTGCCTGGAGTCCTCCTAGCGGGGCCCCTAACTATGGCTACACCTTC
CAWSPPSGAPNYGYTF
>TRBV30|-|TRBJ1-4|-
TGTGCCTGGAGTTTAAGGGGTAGGAATGAAAAACTGTTTTTT
CAWSLRGRNEKLFF
>TRBV5-5|-|TRBJ1-2|-
TGTGCCAGCAGCTTGGGGGGGACTGCTAACTATGGCTACACCTTC
CASSLGGTANYGYTF
>TRBV11-1|-|TRBJ2-7|TRBD2
TGTGCCAGCAGCTTAGCTACCGGGACTAGCGGGAGGGCTTACGAGCAGTACTTC
CASSLATGTSGRAYEQYF